A selection of T cell receptor beta chains follows, all from one sample in a study of T cell clonotyping in hematopoietic cell transplantation. The repertoire was sequenced with immunoSEQ multiplex PCR; TCRdb's copy has only in-frame clones and lacks some. The sample comprises roughly 15,000 clones, 90% of which are singletons, and 2.7% rests with the top ten. Sequenced input: peripheral blood mononuclear cells. These receptors were obtained from a man aged 50-59 years in good health. Some clones in this sample may be carry-over from other donors' samples. CDR3s include the opening cysteine and the closing phenylalanine or tryptophan.

TRBJ2-1 TRBV2 CASRVNEQFF
TRBJ1-5 TRBV10-3 CAIRDREGQPQHF
TRBJ1-2 TRBV6-1 CASSEALVYGYTF
TRBJ1-2 TRBV5-1 CASSVQQGTNYGYTF
TRBJ1-1 TRBV2 CASSLGDTEAFF
TRBJ2-6 TRBV6-4 CASSQSSGANVLTF
TRBJ2-7 TRBV5-4 CASSTAGTGITYEQYF
TRBJ1-6 TRBV5-6 CASSSQGGDNSPLHF
TRBJ2-3 TRBV30 CAWGTPTDTQYF
TRBJ2-5 TRBV7-3 CASSTGTSVMETQYF
TRBJ1-2 TRBV28 CASSLTAVVYGYTF
TRBJ1-5 TRBV28 CASSSYQPQHF
TRBJ1-2 TRBV7-2 CASSASTGPNYGYTF
TRBJ2-3 TRBV6-5 CASSFRGVSTDTQYF
TRBJ1-2 TRBV20-1 CSAFQYGYTF
TRBJ2-5 TRBV6-6 CASSVGTGGGETQYF
TRBJ1-2 TRBV6-1 CASFTGQGDYGYTF
TRBJ1-6 TRBV11-2 CASSFNREAPLHF
TRBJ1-1 TRBV5-6 CASSRTLEAFF
TRBJ2-7 TRBV25-1 CASSSQGGYEQYF
TRBJ1-4 TRBV7-6 CASSAIGADNEKLFF
TRBJ1-1 TRBV4-3 CASSQDRLGNTEAFF
TRBJ2-7 TRBV5-1 CASRYDRGRYEQYF
TRBJ2-2 TRBV7-2 CASSASNTGELFF
TRBJ2-3 TRBV9 CASNPGAAYTDTQYF
TRBJ2-5 TRBV20-1 CSALGGETQYF
TRBJ2-7 TRBV25-1 CASSGTGVEKEQYF
TRBJ2-7 TRBV19 CASSIQSSGGRLEQYF
TRBJ1-6 TRBV4-1 CASSPGGSSYNSPLHF
TRBJ1-6 TRBV7-2 CASTLGTYDSPLHF
TRBJ2-3 TRBV6-5 CASSRLAGEDTQYF
TRBJ1-5 TRBV12-5 CASGPTNQPQHF
TRBJ2-3 TRBV14 CASSYVSLGDTQYF
TRBJ2-7 TRBV29-1 CSVQVSSYEQYF
TRBJ1-5 TRBV19 CASSTVGGSSNQPQHF
TRBJ1-3 TRBV30 CASSRGFRGNTIYF
TRBJ1-1 TRBV7-2 CASSITGAEAFF
TRBJ2-7 TRBV9 CASSVAQGASYEQYF
TRBJ1-2 TRBV5-6 CASSLDSARNYGYTF
TRBJ2-1 TRBV30 CAWSSNNEQFF
TRBJ2-5 TRBV6-5 CASRSSSISYF
TRBJ1-1 TRBV6-6 CASSYSTVNTEAFF
TRBJ1-1 TRBV19 CASSLREEAFF
TRBJ2-1 TRBV29-1 CSVSASGVNEQFF
TRBJ2-7 TRBV27 CASSSALAGDGYEQYF
TRBJ2-5 TRBV5-1 CASSPGEIKETQYF